The clone carrying this T cell receptor (beta chain) was recorded at least ten times. Its specificity is unknown. Initially, at the first diagnosis of hyperthyroidism and before any ophthalmopathy symptoms, blood was sampled. These data are taken from a study of T cells in Graves' hyperthyroidism and ophthalmopathy. Study at large: Once the initial diagnosis was made, peripheral blood was obtained before any treatment.

CDR3 length: 13 residues. Germline V gene data show CDR1 as MDHEN and CDR2 as SYDVKM. V was trimmed by 7 bases and J by 8 bases, leaving 17 bases between them. Amplification yielded TCR beta CDR3 regions, with RNA transcripts as the source. HTBI primers drove first-round RT-PCR of the TCR CDR3. Via MiXCR, TCRdb re-called the multiplex PCR reads, giving one row per CDR3 protein. The sample carries 250,000 to 300,000 distinct CDR3 sequences, roughly 14% recorded once. Overall study results and limits: Blood also held most thyroid clonotypes expanded beyond 0.001.

This chain joins TRBV28 and TRBJ1-1; D call uncertain. The sample was blood. This receptor was taken from a woman in her 30s with Graves' hyperthyroidism that later progressed to Graves' ophthalmopathy. The CDR3 DNA sequence: TGTGCCAGCATCCACCGCCCGACACACGAAGCTTTCTTT. It is translated as CASIHRPTHEAFF.